Each of the 21 T cell receptor beta chains below was sequenced from the same sample in a study of blood T cell repertoires in COVID-19. Method: immunoSEQ multiplex PCR; TCRdb's copy keeps in-frame clones and lacks some. The sample holds around 160,000 clones; 84% are singletons and the top ten take around 5.4%. The sequenced sample was PBMCs or T cells enriched from blood (not recorded which). The source of these receptors is a woman aged 45-59 years who had been exposed to COVID-19.

The chain has TRBV19 and TRBJ1-2, with D hard to call. The V gene's germline CDR1 is LNHDA and CDR2 SQIVND (reference sequence). CDR3 size: 17 residues. V lost 4 bases and J lost 3, with 21 bases in between. The CDR3 here is CASSKSGRISAYYGYTF. The CDR3 DNA reads TGTGCCAGTAGTAAATCGGGGAGGATATCAGCCTACTATGGCTACACCTTC.

The chain carries TRBV5-1 and TRBJ2-5; tentatively, D is TRBD1 (6 bases). V dropped 4 bases and J dropped 0 bases, with 10 bases sitting between them. The CDR3 is 14 amino acids. Looked up from germline, CDR1 is SGHRS and CDR2 is YFSETQ. Here the CDR3 DNA reads TGCGCCAGCAGCCCGACAGGATACCAAGAGACCCAGTACTTC. This sequence encodes CASSPTGYQETQYF.

CDR3 DNA: TGCGCCAGCGGGACAGGCCCCTACGAGCAGTACTTC. Translation: CASGTGPYEQYF. This chain joins TRBV10-1 and TRBJ2-7, with 8 bases that match TRBD1. This CDR3 region has 12 residues. Trimming at V came to 8 bases and at J to 2 bases, leaving 2 bases not matched to a gene. The V gene's germline CDR1 is WNHNN and CDR2 SYGVQD (reference sequence).

This chain joins TRBV9 and TRBJ1-4, with a weak D call TRBD1 (6 bases). This CDR3 is built from 15 residues. The germline CDR1 and CDR2 sequences are SGDLS and YYNGEE. V was cut by 0 bases and J by 7 bases, with 13 bases left in between. In DNA form, the CDR3 reads TGTGCCAGCAGCGTAGAAGGGGGGGCCGGTGAAAAACTGTTTTTT. Translation gives CASSVEGGAGEKLFF.

The chain carries TRBV12-5 and TRBJ1-1; TRBD1 matches at 7 bases. Trimming cost V 6 bases and J 0 bases; bases outside gene matches: 4. Germline values: CDR1 LGHNT, CDR2 FRNRAP. This CDR3 comprises 14 residues. The CDR3 DNA follows: TGTGCTAGTGGCCGGACAGGAATGAACACTGAAGCTTTCTTT. Amino acid sequence: CASGRTGMNTEAFF.

The sample holds a few counts of this clone. The V and J genes are TRBV19 and TRBJ2-2; D call uncertain. Trimming shortened V by 7 bases and J by 3 bases, and 18 bases separated the two germline ends. The CDR3 runs to 16 residues. Germline CDR1 LNHDA, CDR2 SQIVND (reference sequence). This chain's CDR3 is CASTPRERRHTGELFF. CDR3 sequence (DNA): TGTGCCAGTACCCCGAGAGAGAGGCGGCACACCGGGGAGCTGTTTTTT.

The chain is built from TRBV5-4 and TRBJ2-1, with 9 bases matching TRBD2. CDR1 SGHNT and CDR2 YYREEE come from the germline V gene (reference sequence). Losses at the gene ends were 1 base for V and 10 bases for J; bases not matched to a gene: 9. This CDR3 spans 15 amino acids. The CDR3, as DNA: TGTGCCAGCAGCTTGATGGAGCGGGGGGTAAGGGAGCAGTTCTTC. Amino acid sequence: CASSLMERGVREQFF.

The V gene is TRBV7-3, the J gene TRBJ2-2; 7 bases line up with TRBD1. Germline CDR1 is SGHTA and CDR2 is FQGTGA. The trim removed 5 bases at V and 4 bases at J, leaving 7 bases unmatched. CDR3 length: 15 residues. The CDR3 coding sequence is TGTGCCAGCAGCCTCCGACAGGGTGGCACCGGGGAGCTGTTTTTT. Its translation: CASSLRQGGTGELFF.

The V and J genes are TRBV19 and TRBJ1-6; 7 nucleotides agree with TRBD1. The CDR3 is 16 amino acids. Germline-derived CDR1 and CDR2 are LNHDA and SQIVND (reference sequence). J lost 5 bases, V lost 5 bases, and 9 bases had no gene match. DNA of the CDR3: TGTGCCAGTAGTCGGACAGGCTCTGGAAATAATTCACCCCTCCACTTT. It yields the protein CASSRTGSGNNSPLHF.

The chain joins TRBV11-2 to TRBJ2-3, with D possibly TRBD2 on 5 matching bases. CDR3 length: 15 amino acids. CDR1 is SGHAT, CDR2 FQNNGV, per germline. V lost 1 base and J 6 bases, leaving 14 bases between the germline ends. This CDR3 reads CASSLGVRTGDTQYF. In nucleotides, the CDR3 is TGTGCCAGCAGCTTAGGAGTCCGGACGGGGGATACGCAGTATTTT.

The chain has TRBV5-4 and TRBJ2-5; TRBD1 matches at 7 bases. CDR1 and CDR2 (germline): SGHNT, YYREEE (reference sequence). With V trimmed by 6 bases and J by 5 bases, 10 bases remained unmatched. The CDR3 sequence is 14 residues long. CDR3 region: CASTTPGQWETQYF. CDR3 nucleotides: TGTGCCAGCACCACCCCGGGACAGTGGGAGACCCAGTACTTC.

The chain couples TRBV11-2 to TRBJ1-1, with 7 nucleotides matching TRBD1. Looked up from germline, CDR1 is SGHAT and CDR2 is FQNNGV. CDR3 size: 16 residues. Unmatched junction bases numbered 6, after V lost 1 base and J lost 1 base. The CDR3 reads CASSLARGQRNTEAFF. The DNA of the CDR3 is TGTGCCAGCAGCTTAGCCAGGGGACAGCGGAACACTGAAGCTTTCTTT.

The V gene is TRBV7-3, the J gene TRBJ2-7; TRBD1 aligns across 9 bases. There are 16 residues in the CDR3. Unmatched junction bases numbered 5, after V lost 1 base and J lost 1 base. The germline V gene has CDR1 SGHTA and CDR2 FQGTGA. CDR3 in DNA: TGTGCCAGCAGCTTAAAGACAGGGGGGTTTTCCTACGAGCAGTACTTC. Its translation is CASSLKTGGFSYEQYF.

The chain employs TRBV7-9 and TRBJ1-2, with D unresolved. Trimming removed 4 bases from V and 0 bases from J, with 15 bases in between. Germline assignment: CDR1 SEHNR and CDR2 FQNEAQ (reference sequence). The CDR3 length is 16 residues. In nucleotides, the CDR3 is TGTGCCAGCAGCTCCCCCTCGCAGTACGCTAACTATGGCTACACCTTC. This sequence encodes CASSSPSQYANYGYTF.

The chain couples TRBV6-4 to TRBJ1-1; 8 bases match TRBD1. Trimming at V came to 6 bases and at J to 1 base, leaving 4 bases not matched to a gene. Germline loops: CDR1 MRHNA, CDR2 SNTAGT. CDR3 length: 14 residues. CDR3 DNA sequence: TGTGCCAGCAGAGAAACAGGGGGGAACACTGAAGCTTTCTTT. Translation: CASRETGGNTEAFF.

The rearrangement uses TRBV3-1 (or the pseudogene TRBV3-2) and TRBJ1-3; maybe TRBD1 (6 bases). The CDR3 is made up of 17 amino acids. The germline CDR1 and CDR2 sequences are LGHDT and YNNKEL (reference sequence). V was trimmed by 4 bases and J by 7 bases, leaving 23 bases between them. This CDR3 is CASSPSPTGSGSNTIYF. The CDR3 DNA is TGTGCCAGCAGCCCTTCCCCTACAGGGTCTGGATCGAACACCATATATTTT.

This clone was recorded a few times. The V gene is TRBV5-4, the J gene TRBJ2-2; 10 bases match TRBD1. Unmatched junction bases numbered 3, after V lost 2 bases and J lost 5 bases. The germline CDR1 and CDR2 sequences are SGHNT and YYREEE (reference sequence). This CDR3 region has 15 residues. In DNA, the CDR3 is TGTGCCAGCAGCTTCGGACAGGGGGGTACCGGGGAGCTGTTTTTT. This encodes CASSFGQGGTGELFF.

The genes are TRBV9 and TRBJ2-3, with 9 bases matching TRBD1. Germline V gene data show CDR1 as SGDLS and CDR2 as YYNGEE. This CDR3 spans 16 amino acids. J gave up 4 bases and V 0 bases, and 6 bases lay outside the gene matches. The CDR3 coding sequence is TGTGCCAGCAGCGTAGCATGGACAGGGGTGGCAGATACGCAGTATTTT. Its protein is CASSVAWTGVADTQYF. The full variable domain, with the rest looked up from reference TRBV9 and TRBJ2-3, is DSGVTQTPKHLITATGQRVTLRCSPRSGDLSVYWYQQSLDQGLQFLIQYYNGEERAKGNILERFSAQQFPDLHSELNLSSLELGDSALYFCASSVAWTGVADTQYFGPGTRLTVL.

CDR3: CASSLGADEQFF. The CDR3 DNA follows: TGTGCCAGCAGCTTAGGGGCTGATGAGCAGTTCTTC. The rearrangement joins TRBV7-8 to TRBJ2-1; D uncertain. Trimming took 1 base from V and 8 from J, leaving 6 bases between them. The germline gives CDR1 SGHVS, CDR2 FQNEAQ. The CDR3 is 12 residues long.

The gene calls are TRBV5-4 and TRBJ2-7; 7 bases fit TRBD2. Unmatched junction bases numbered 12, after V lost 7 bases and J lost 2 bases. Germline V gene sequence: CDR1 SGHNT, CDR2 YYREEE (reference sequence). This CDR3 has 15 amino acids. The CDR3 here is CASRLFAGEAYEQYF. CDR3 DNA sequence: TGTGCCAGCCGCCTTTTTGCGGGGGAAGCCTACGAGCAGTACTTC.

The table lists this clone with a few counts. The V gene is TRBV7-8, the J gene TRBJ1-2, with D hard to call. CDR1 is SGHVS and CDR2 is FQNEAQ in the germline V gene. Between the trimmed V and J ends, which lost 4 bases and 4 bases, there was a span of 16 bases. The CDR3 has 15 amino acids. CDR3 nucleotides: TGTGCCAGCAGCTACGCGGGCCCTCAGCCCTATGGCTACACCTTC. Amino acid sequence: CASSYAGPQPYGYTF.